This TCR beta chain comes out of a study of T cell changes during pregnancy in multiple sclerosis. V lost 3 bases and J 6 bases, leaving 12 bases between the germline ends. The germline V gene encodes CDR1 SGHNT and CDR2 YENEEA. This CDR3 is built from 14 residues. Clones were sequenced by immunoSEQ multiplex PCR, and TCRdb holds only the in-frame ones, with some missing. The sample has 60,000 or so clones, about 92% seen once. This receptor was taken from a female donor with multiple sclerosis, enrolled in a pregnancy study. Here the sequenced sample was peripheral blood, taken in the first trimester of pregnancy. The V gene is TRBV11-3, the J gene TRBJ2-1, with D maybe TRBD1 (6 bases). For the CDR3, the DNA is TGTGCCAGCAGCTTGGGTGCGACAGGCAATGAGCAGTTCTTC. Translating gives CASSLGATGNEQFF. Full variable domain (missing parts from reference TRBV11-3 and TRBJ2-1): EAGVVQSPRYKIIEKKQPVAFWCNPISGHNTLYWYLQNLGQGPELLIRYENEEAVDDSQLPKDRFSAERLKGVDSTLKIQPAELGDSAVYLCASSLGATGNEQFFGPGTRLTVL.